Reported below is one TCR beta chain. The data originate from a study of blood T cell repertoires in COVID-19. Study-level information: Researchers got acute and convalescent COVID-19 samples from the United States, Italy and Spain. T cells, B-cell-depleted T cells, or PBMCs provided the cDNA or gDNA that served as material.

Methods used by the authors: From reference gene primer amplification, estimates of nucleated cell counts were derived. Profiled with immunoSEQ multiplex PCR; TCRdb holds only in-frame clones, not every one. From that table come the V and J calls and clone size; the DNA was used to work out D and trimming. Found here are 250,000 or so clones, approximately 86% of them singletons; the top ten hold roughly 5.6%. Seattle-derived patients entered the study during active infection and were followed longitudinally. Material: peripheral blood. This receptor was taken from an older woman with COVID-19, enrolled during active disease.

Written as DNA, the CDR3 is TGTGCCAGCAGTGGATCCGGGACAGGTAATCAGCCCCAGCATTTT. It specifies CASSGSGTGNQPQHF. The chain links TRBV6-2 or TRBV6-3 to TRBJ1-5; 8 bases map to TRBD1. This CDR3 has 15 residues. Germline CDR1 MNHEY, CDR2 SVGEGT. V dropped 5 bases and J dropped 4; count of bases not matched to a gene: 7.